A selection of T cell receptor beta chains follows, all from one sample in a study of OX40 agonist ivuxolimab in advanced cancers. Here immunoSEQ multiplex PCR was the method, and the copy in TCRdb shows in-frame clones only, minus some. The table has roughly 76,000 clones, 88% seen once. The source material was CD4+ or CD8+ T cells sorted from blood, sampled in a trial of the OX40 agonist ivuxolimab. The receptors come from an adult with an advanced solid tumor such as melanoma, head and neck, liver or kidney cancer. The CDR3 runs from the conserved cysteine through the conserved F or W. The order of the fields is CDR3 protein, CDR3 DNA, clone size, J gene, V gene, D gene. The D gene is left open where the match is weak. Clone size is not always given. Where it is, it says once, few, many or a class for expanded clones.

CASSPERGGEKLFF	TGTGCCAGCAGCCCAGAGAGGGGCGGAGAAAAACTGTTTTTT	.	TRBJ1-4	TRBV7-2	.
CASSGGWLGGYTF	TGTGCCAGCAGTGGGGGTTGGTTAGGCGGCTACACCTTC	.	TRBJ1-2	TRBV28	.
CARGPWGEVDTEAFF	TGTGCCAGGGGCCCCTGGGGGGAGGTAGACACTGAAGCTTTCTTT	.	TRBJ1-1	TRBV2	.
CSVEGEGDMGGTYEQYF	TGCAGCGTTGAAGGGGAGGGTGATATGGGGGGAACCTACGAGCAGTACTTC	.	TRBJ2-7	TRBV29-1	TRBD2
CASSMVGQDEQYF	TGTGCCAGTAGTATGGTAGGGCAGGACGAGCAGTACTTC	.	TRBJ2-7	TRBV19	.
CASSLGTGGLYIQYF	TGTGCCAGCAGCTTAGGGACAGGGGGATTGTACATTCAGTACTTC	.	TRBJ2-4	TRBV11-3	TRBD1
CASTSGERYEQYF	TGTGCCAGCACCTCAGGGGAACGGTACGAGCAGTACTTC	.	TRBJ2-7	TRBV7-9	.
CASRGQGASYGYTF	TGTGCCAGCAGGGGACAGGGGGCTAGCTATGGCTACACCTTC	.	TRBJ1-2	TRBV25-1	TRBD1
CASSPQTGAQLQPQHF	TGTGCCAGCAGCCCTCAGACAGGGGCCCAACTACAGCCCCAGCATTTT	.	TRBJ1-5	TRBV28	TRBD1
CASSHRAGDNEQFF	TGTGCCAGCAGCCACAGGGCCGGGGACAATGAGCAGTTCTTC	once	TRBJ2-1	TRBV7-3	.
CAWSVLAGELFF	TGTGCCTGGAGTGTACTGGCAGGGGAGCTGTTTTTT	.	TRBJ2-2	TRBV30	.
CASSSNNRETQYF	TGTGCCAGCAGTTCCAATAATCGGGAGACCCAGTACTTC	.	TRBJ2-5	TRBV11-1	.
CASKSSLSTDTQYF	TGTGCCAGCAAATCTAGCTTAAGCACAGATACGCAGTATTTT	.	TRBJ2-3	TRBV6-1	.
CASSLVPSGSFYEQYF	TGTGCCAGCAGCTTAGTCCCTAGCGGGAGCTTTTACGAGCAGTACTTC	once	TRBJ2-7	TRBV11-2	TRBD2
CASSEPGGETQYF	TGTGCCAGCAGTGAACCGGGAGGGGAGACCCAGTACTTC	.	TRBJ2-5	TRBV6-1	TRBD2
CASSAWTARSEAFF	TGTGCCAGCAGTGCGTGGACAGCGCGCTCTGAAGCTTTCTTT	few	TRBJ1-1	TRBV6-1	.